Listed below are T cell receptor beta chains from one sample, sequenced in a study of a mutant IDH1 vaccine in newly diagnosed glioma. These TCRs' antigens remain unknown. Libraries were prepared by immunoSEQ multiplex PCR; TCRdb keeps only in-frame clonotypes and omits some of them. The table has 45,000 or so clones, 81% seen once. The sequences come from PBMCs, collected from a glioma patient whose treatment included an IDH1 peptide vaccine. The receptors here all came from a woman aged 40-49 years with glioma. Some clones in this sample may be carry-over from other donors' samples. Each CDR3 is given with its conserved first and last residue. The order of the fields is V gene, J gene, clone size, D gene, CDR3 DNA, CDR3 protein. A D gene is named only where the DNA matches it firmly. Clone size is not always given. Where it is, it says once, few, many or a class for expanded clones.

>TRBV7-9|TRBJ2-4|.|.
TGTGCCAGCAGACCGATGGGGGGAGACATTCAGTACTTC
CASRPMGGDIQYF
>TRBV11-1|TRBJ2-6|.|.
TGTGCCAGCAGCCCCTCCCTGCACTCTGGGGCCAACGTCCTGACTTTC
CASSPSLHSGANVLTF
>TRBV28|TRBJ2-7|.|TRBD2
TGTGCCATCGGGGCTAGCGGGGAGCAGTACTTC
CAIGASGEQYF
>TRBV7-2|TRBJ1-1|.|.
TGTGCCAGCAGCTTCGACGGGGCGAACACTGAAGCTTTCTTT
CASSFDGANTEAFF
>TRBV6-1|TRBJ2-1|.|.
TGTGCCAGCAGTGAAGACATCTGGGGCAATGAGCAGTTCTTC
CASSEDIWGNEQFF
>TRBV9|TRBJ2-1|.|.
TGTGCCAGCAGCGTCCCGGTTCGAGGTGAGCAGTTCTTC
CASSVPVRGEQFF
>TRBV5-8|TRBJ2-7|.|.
TGTGCCAGCAGCTTGCCGTATTCCGTGGCGGCGTACGAGCAGTACTTC
CASSLPYSVAAYEQYF
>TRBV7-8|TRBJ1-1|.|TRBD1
TGTGCCAGCAGCTTAGTCGGGACAGGGGCATCGTCGAACACTGAAGCTTTCTTT
CASSLVGTGASSNTEAFF
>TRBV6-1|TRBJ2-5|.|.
TGTGCCAGCAGTGAGGGGGGAAGGGGAACTCAAGAGACCCAGTACTTC
CASSEGGRGTQETQYF
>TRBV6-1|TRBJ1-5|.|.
TGTGCCAGCAGTGAAGTAAGGCGTGAACAGCCCCAGCATTTT
CASSEVRREQPQHF
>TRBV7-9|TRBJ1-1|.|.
TGTGCCAGCAGCAAACCCAGGTATACGAACACTGAAGCTTTCTTT
CASSKPRYTNTEAFF
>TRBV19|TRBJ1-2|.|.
TGTGCCAGTACTTCACCAAACCCTGGAGGAGGCCTTAACTATGGCTACACCTTC
CASTSPNPGGGLNYGYTF
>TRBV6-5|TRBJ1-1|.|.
TGTGCCAGCCTGAGCTTCGGCCTGAACACTGAAGCTTTCTTT
CASLSFGLNTEAFF
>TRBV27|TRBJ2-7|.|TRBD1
TGTGCCAGCAGTCCCACAGGGGGATACTCCTACGAGCAGTACTTC
CASSPTGGYSYEQYF
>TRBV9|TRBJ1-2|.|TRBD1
TGTGCCAGCAGCGAATTCGGGACAGGGGACGGCTACACCTTC
CASSEFGTGDGYTF
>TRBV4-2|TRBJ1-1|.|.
TGTGCCAGCAGCCAAGATCGCGGCAGGGCGGACACTGAAGCTTTCTTT
CASSQDRGRADTEAFF
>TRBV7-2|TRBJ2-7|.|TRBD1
TGTGCCAGCAGCTCTGGGTCAGGGGGCTTCTCCTACGAGCAGTACTTC
CASSSGSGGFSYEQYF
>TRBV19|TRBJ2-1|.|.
TGTGCCAGTAGGAGGGGTTTTAATGAGCAGTTCTTC
CASRRGFNEQFF
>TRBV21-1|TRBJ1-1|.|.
TGTGCCAGCAGCACCCGGACAGGATCATTCCTTCTGGGCACTGAAGCTTTCTTT
CASSTRTGSFLLGTEAFF
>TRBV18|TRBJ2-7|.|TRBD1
TGTGCCAGCTCACCAGGGACAGGTACCTCCTACGAGCAGTACTTC
CASSPGTGTSYEQYF
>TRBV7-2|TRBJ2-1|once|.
TGTGCCAGCAGCTTGGGACTCCAGAATGAGCAGTTCTTC
CASSLGLQNEQFF
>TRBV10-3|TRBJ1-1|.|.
TGTGCCATCGCACAGAACACTGAAGCTTTCTTT
CAIAQNTEAFF
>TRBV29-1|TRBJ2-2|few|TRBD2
TGCAGCGTGAGACAGCAGGGCGGGAGTGGCACCGGGGAGCTGTTTTTT
CSVRQQGGSGTGELFF
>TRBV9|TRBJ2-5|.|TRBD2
TGTGCCAGCAGCTTAGCGGGTTGGGGCCTGCAAGAGACCCAGTACTTC
CASSLAGWGLQETQYF
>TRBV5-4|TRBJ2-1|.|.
TGTGCCAGCAGCTTGGGACTAGATCTGTACAATGAGCAGTTCTTC
CASSLGLDLYNEQFF
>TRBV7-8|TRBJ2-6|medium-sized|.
TGTGCCAGCAGCTTGGGACTGGCCTCTGGGGCCAACGTCCTGACTTTC
CASSLGLASGANVLTF
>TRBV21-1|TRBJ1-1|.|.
TGTGCCAGCAGCAAAGCGCGGGATACGAACACTGAAGCTTTCTTT
CASSKARDTNTEAFF
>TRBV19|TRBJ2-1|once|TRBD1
TGTGCCAGTAGTACAAGCGACAGGGGAACCAATGAGCAGTTCTTC
CASSTSDRGTNEQFF
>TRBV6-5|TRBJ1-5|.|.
TGTGCCAGCGGGCCCGGGGGAGGCGATCAGCCCCAGCATTTT
CASGPGGGDQPQHF
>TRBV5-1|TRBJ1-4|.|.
TGCGCCAGCATGTTGATCCCTGGGAATGGTGAAAAACTGTTTTTT
CASMLIPGNGEKLFF
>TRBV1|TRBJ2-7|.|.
TGCACCAGCAGCCAAGAAATCCGGGACAGCCCCTACGAGCAGTACTTC
CTSSQEIRDSPYEQYF
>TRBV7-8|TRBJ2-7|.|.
TGTGCCAGCAGCTCGGATACCGGGGGATTCTACGAGCAGTACTTC
CASSSDTGGFYEQYF
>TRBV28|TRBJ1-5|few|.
TGTGCCAGCAGTTTAGGGCAGGGGTATCGGCAGCCCCAGCATTTT
CASSLGQGYRQPQHF
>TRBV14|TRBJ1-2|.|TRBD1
TGTGCCAGCAGCCCTAATCCGGGACAGGGGGCCAACTATGGCTACACCTTC
CASSPNPGQGANYGYTF
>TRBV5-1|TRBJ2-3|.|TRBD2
TGCGCCAGCAGCCGACTAGCGGGAGGGGTCACAGATACGCAGTATTTT
CASSRLAGGVTDTQYF
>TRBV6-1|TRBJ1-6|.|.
TGTGCCAGCAGTGACCGCTCCTATAATTCACCCCTCCACTTT
CASSDRSYNSPLHF
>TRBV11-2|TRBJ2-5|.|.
TGTGCCAGCAGCTTATGGAGGGGAGAAGAGACCCAGTACTTC
CASSLWRGEETQYF
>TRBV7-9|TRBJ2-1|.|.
TGTGCCAGCATCCTTAATGGGGATAACTCCTACAATGAGCAGTTCTTC
CASILNGDNSYNEQFF
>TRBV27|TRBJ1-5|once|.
TGTGCCAGCAGTGTGGATTGGAATCAGCCCCAGCATTTT
CASSVDWNQPQHF
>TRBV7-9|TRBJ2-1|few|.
TGTGCCAGCAGACCCCGGACCCCACAGGAGCAATCGAACTACAATGAGCAGTTCTTC
CASRPRTPQEQSNYNEQFF